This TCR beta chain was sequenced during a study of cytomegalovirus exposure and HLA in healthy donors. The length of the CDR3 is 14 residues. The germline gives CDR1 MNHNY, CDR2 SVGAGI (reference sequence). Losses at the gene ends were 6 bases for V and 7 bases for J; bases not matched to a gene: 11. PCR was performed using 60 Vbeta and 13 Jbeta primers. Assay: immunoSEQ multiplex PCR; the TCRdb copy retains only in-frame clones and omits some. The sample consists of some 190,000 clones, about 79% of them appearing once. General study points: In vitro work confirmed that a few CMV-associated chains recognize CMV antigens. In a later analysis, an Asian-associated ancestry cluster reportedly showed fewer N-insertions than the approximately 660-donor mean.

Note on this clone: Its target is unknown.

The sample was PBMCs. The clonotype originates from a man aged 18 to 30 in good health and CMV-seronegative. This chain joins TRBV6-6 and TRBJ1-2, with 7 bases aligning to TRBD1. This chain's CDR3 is CASREQGIRSGYTF. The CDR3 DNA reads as TGTGCCAGCAGAGAACAGGGGATTAGGAGTGGCTACACCTTC.